This T cell receptor beta chain is drawn from a study of shared clonotypes between healthy human individuals. Study overall: The people who gave samples were a couple of women and a few men aged 18 to 49.

Notes on this clone: Its target is not known.

Repertoires were generated with immunoSEQ multiplex PCR, while TCRdb's copy carries only in-frame clones and drops some. The sample shows more than 550,000 clones, over 60% of them seen only once. The CDR3 has 15 residues. Germline values: CDR1 SGHVS, CDR2 FQNEAQ. The germline V and J ends were trimmed by 0 bases and 1 base, with 10 bases remaining between them. Study observations and caveats: Among the subsets, naive ones generally showed larger estimated richness than memory ones.

This receptor was identified in a woman aged 30 to 39 in good health. The specimen sequenced was memory CD4+ T cells sorted from blood. Noted subset: CD45RA-negative fraction. The chain uses TRBV7-8 and TRBJ2-7; D not certain. The CDR3 coding sequence is TGTGCCAGCAGCTTAGCGTTGGGGTCGTCCTACGAGCAGTACTTC. It specifies CASSLALGSSYEQYF.